This T cell receptor beta chain is drawn from a study of CD8 T cells in Susac syndrome. As for the study in general: Sequenced Susac syndrome patients included more than five with active disease and under ten who were in remission. Regarding the study as a whole: In Susac syndrome, the CD4+ T cell repertoires did not show clonal expansion.

Regarding this clonotype: The antigen is not known.

Germline V gives CDR1 SEHNR, CDR2 FQNEAQ (reference sequence). The CDR3 runs 13 residues. V dropped 1 base and J dropped 3 bases, with 4 bases sitting between them. Susac syndrome patients met recently defined diagnostic criteria for definite or probable disease. Reverse transcription of about 0.5 to 1 ug RNA was performed with random hexamers. TCRdb independently ran MiXCR on the immunoSEQ multiplex PCR reads; one entry per CDR3 protein. The sample holds about 150,000 distinct CDR3 sequences, approximately 95% seen once. The receptor was isolated from a human donor with Susac syndrome. This chain connects TRBV7-9 to TRBJ1-3, with D unresolved. Sequenced material: CD4+ T cells from PBMCs. The CDR3 DNA reads TGTGCCAGCAGCTTAGGCCATGGAAACACCATATATTTT. Its translation is CASSLGHGNTIYF.